This T cell receptor (beta chain) derives from a study of CD8 T cells in Susac syndrome. RNA, at about 0.45 to 1 ug, was reverse transcribed with random hexamers. Amplification of the TCR beta CDR3 was carried out by immunoSEQ multiplex PCR, which spanned a total of 54 Vbeta and 13 Jbeta segments. Using its own MiXCR run on the immunoSEQ multiplex PCR reads, TCRdb lists one record per CDR3 protein. Among 140,000 or so distinct CDR3 sequences, approximately 94% were seen once, and the ten largest hold about 0.076%. Trimming removed 7 bases from V and 2 bases from J, with 14 bases in between. CDR3 length: 14 residues.

The rearrangement uses TRBV12-3 or TRBV12-4 and TRBJ1-2; possible D gene TRBD1, 5 bases. Sequenced material: CD4+ T cells from PBMCs. The clonotype originates from a human donor in good health. DNA for the CDR3: TGTGCCAGCATCAAAGGGGTTGGAAACTATGGCTACACCTTC. Encoded protein: CASIKGVGNYGYTF.